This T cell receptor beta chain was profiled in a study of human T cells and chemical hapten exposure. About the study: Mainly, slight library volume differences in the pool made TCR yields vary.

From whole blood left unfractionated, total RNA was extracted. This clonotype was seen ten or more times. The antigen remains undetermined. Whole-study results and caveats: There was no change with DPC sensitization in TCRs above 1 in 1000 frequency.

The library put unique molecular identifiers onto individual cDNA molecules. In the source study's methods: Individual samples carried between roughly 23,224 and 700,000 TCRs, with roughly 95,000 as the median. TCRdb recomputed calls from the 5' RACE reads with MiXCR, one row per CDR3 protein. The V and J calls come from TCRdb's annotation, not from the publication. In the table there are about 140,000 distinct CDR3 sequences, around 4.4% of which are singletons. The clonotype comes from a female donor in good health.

CDR3 sequence: CASTEPGAYGYTF. The CDR3 DNA follows: TGTGCCAGCACTGAACCCGGGGCCTATGGCTACACCTTC. This rearrangement joins TRBV12-3 or TRBV12-4 to TRBJ1-2, with D perhaps matching TRBD1 (5 bases). With 7 bases removed from V and 4 bases from J, the gap between germline ends came to 13 bases. The CDR3 is 13 amino acids.